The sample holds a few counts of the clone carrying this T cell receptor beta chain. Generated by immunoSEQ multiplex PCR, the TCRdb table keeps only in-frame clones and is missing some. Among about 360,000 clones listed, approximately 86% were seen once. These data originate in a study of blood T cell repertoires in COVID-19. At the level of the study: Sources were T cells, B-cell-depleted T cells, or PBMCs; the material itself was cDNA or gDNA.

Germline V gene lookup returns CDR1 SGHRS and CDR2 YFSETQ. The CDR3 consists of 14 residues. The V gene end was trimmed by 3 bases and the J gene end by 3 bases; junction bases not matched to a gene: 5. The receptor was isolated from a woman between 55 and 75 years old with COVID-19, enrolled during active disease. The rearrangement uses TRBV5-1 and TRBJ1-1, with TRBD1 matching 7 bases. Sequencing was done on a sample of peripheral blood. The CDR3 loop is CASSSYGTDTEAFF. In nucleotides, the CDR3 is TGCGCCAGCAGCTCATACGGGACAGACACTGAAGCTTTCTTT.